The next 27 T cell receptor beta chains were all read from a single sample in a study of beta chain features in type 1 diabetes. Antigens for these TCRs are unknown. Study-wide results and caveats: Shorter TCRB CDR3s, moderately but significantly so, were found in Type 1 diabetes patients in all four CD4+ subsets.

Expressed TCRB transcripts were sequenced because the isolated RNA had all been reverse transcribed beforehand. Libraries were prepared by immunoSEQ multiplex PCR; TCRdb keeps only in-frame clonotypes and omits some of them. The sample shows a few hundred thousand clones, 9.6% of them seen only once. Sequenced sample: central memory CD4+ T cells from blood. The source of these receptors is a man aged 25-45 years with type 1 diabetes.

V is TRBV7-8 and J is TRBJ2-1; D is possibly TRBD1 (6 bases). CDR1 is SGHVS and CDR2 is FQNEAQ in the germline V gene. Trimming took 5 bases from V and 4 from J, leaving 18 bases between them. The CDR3 has 16 amino acids. This CDR3 reads CASSPTGIEGYNEQFF. DNA of the CDR3: TGTGCCAGCAGCCCAACAGGGATCGAGGGTTACAATGAGCAGTTCTTC.

There are many counts of this clone. The CDR3 is CATFGFMNTEAFF. The DNA for the CDR3 is TGTGCCACCTTCGGTTTTATGAACACTGAAGCTTTCTTT. This rearrangement joins TRBV28 to TRBJ1-1; D not certain. V was trimmed by 10 bases and J by 0 bases, leaving 12 bases between them. Per the germline V gene, CDR1 is MDHEN and CDR2 is SYDVKM. CDR3 length equals 13 residues.

The chain has TRBV6-1 and TRBJ2-1; TRBD1 might be the D (6 bases). Germline lookup yields CDR1 MNHNS and CDR2 SASEGT. The CDR3 extends over 14 amino acids. V lost 5 bases and J 1 base, leaving 9 bases between the germline ends. The CDR3, as DNA: TGTGCCAGCAGTTATGACAGGTCCTACAATGAGCAGTTCTTC. Its translation is CASSYDRSYNEQFF.

This sequence joins TRBV5-1 and TRBJ2-3; TRBD2 agrees at 14 bases. Germline trimming cut 3 bases from V and 6 bases from J; bases unmatched to any gene: 9. CDR1 and CDR2 from the germline V gene are SGHRS and YFSETQ. The CDR3 extends over 17 amino acids. Written as DNA, the CDR3 is TGCGCCAGCAGCTGGGGCCTGACTAGCGGGAGGGATGATACGCAGTATTTT. It codes for CASSWGLTSGRDDTQYF.

Written as DNA, the CDR3 is TGTGCCAGCAGTGGCTATGATAGCGGCTCCTACGAGCAGTACTTC. It encodes CASSGYDSGSYEQYF. This chain uses TRBV27 with TRBJ2-5; a possible D gene is TRBD2 (6 bases). The J call is uncertain, as TRBJ2-7 better fits the DNA end. Looked up from germline, CDR1 is MNHEY and CDR2 is SMNVEV (reference sequence). CDR3 size: 15 residues.

This clone was seen many times. The chain is built from TRBV10-3 and TRBJ2-3; 7 bases fit TRBD2. Germline V gene data show CDR1 as ENHRY and CDR2 as SYGVKD. CDR3 length: 15 amino acids. The J segment lost 1 base and the V segment lost 6 bases, leaving 7 bases of the junction unmatched. The CDR3 protein is CAIRLSLAGTDTQYF. In DNA, the CDR3 is TGTGCCATCAGGCTCTCTCTAGCGGGCACAGATACGCAGTATTTT.

The chain is built from TRBV27 and TRBJ2-7, with 9 bases lining up with TRBD1. The junction had 13 bases not matched to a gene; V was cut back by 8 bases and J by 2 bases. Looked up from germline, CDR1 is MNHEY and CDR2 is SMNVEV (reference sequence). The CDR3 has 16 amino acids. The CDR3 sequence is CASSFTRGTGPYEQYF. The CDR3 DNA sequence: TGTGCCAGCTCTTTCACAAGGGGGACAGGGCCCTACGAGCAGTACTTC.

The sample holds a few counts of this clone. The rearrangement uses TRBV25-1 and TRBJ2-7; TRBD2 agrees at 8 bases. The CDR3 covers 14 residues. Germline lookup yields CDR1 MGHDK and CDR2 SYGVNS. The V gene end was trimmed by 3 bases and the J gene end by 3 bases; junction bases not matched to a gene: 4. The CDR3 loop is CASSDARGGYEQYF. In DNA, the CDR3 is TGTGCCAGCAGTGACGCCCGGGGGGGCTACGAGCAGTACTTC.

This CDR3 is CASSQDEGRGGNQPQHF. The CDR3 bases are TGTGCCAGCAGCCAAGATGAAGGGAGGGGCGGCAATCAGCCCCAGCATTTT. The chain couples TRBV4-2 to TRBJ1-5, with D possibly TRBD1 on 5 matching bases. Germline loops: CDR1 LGHNA, CDR2 YNFKEQ. This CDR3 has 17 residues. Trimming stripped 0 bases from V and 2 bases from J, with 14 bases between.

This clone was counted a few times. This chain links TRBV5-1 with TRBJ1-4; the D gene is possibly TRBD1 (5 bases). In germline, CDR1 is SGHRS, CDR2 YFSETQ. The CDR3 extends over 15 amino acids. The ends were cut back, 0 bases at V and 5 bases at J, with 11 bases in the middle. DNA of the CDR3: TGCGCCAGCAGCTTGGTGTCCAGGGAGAATGAAAAACTGTTTTTT. As protein: CASSLVSRENEKLFF.

This chain links TRBV7-3 with TRBJ2-5; 8 nucleotides line up with TRBD2. Looked up from germline, CDR1 is SGHTA and CDR2 is FQGTGA. The V segment lost 5 bases and the J segment 1 base; nucleotides outside the gene matches: 6. CDR3 length: 15 amino acids. This chain's CDR3 is CASSRRLASQETQYF. CDR3 sequence (DNA): TGTGCCAGCAGCCGTCGACTAGCGAGCCAAGAGACCCAGTACTTC.

This clone was found a few times. This rearrangement joins TRBV23-1 to TRBJ2-1; D perhaps matches TRBD1 (6 bases). TRBV23-1 is identified as an open reading frame with a role that is uncertain. The CDR3 length is 20 residues. Trimming cost V 7 bases and J 5 bases, with 33 bases left between them. CDR3 nucleotides: TGCGCCAGCACTAAGAAGACAGGTATGGGGGAACGAGAACTCAACAATGAGCAGTTCTTC. Amino acids: CASTKKTGMGERELNNEQFF.

This chain connects TRBV20-1 to TRBJ2-1; D gene uncertain. Germline V gives CDR1 DFQATT, CDR2 SNEGSKA (reference sequence). Trimming left V 3 bases short and J 4 bases short, with 4 bases between. CDR3 length equals 11 residues. The CDR3 protein is CSASGYNEQFF. Here the CDR3 DNA reads TGCAGTGCTAGCGGATACAATGAGCAGTTCTTC.

This clone was observed at least ten times. J is TRBJ1-5 and V is TRBV7-9; 7 positions agree with TRBD1. The V segment lost 5 bases and the J segment 5 bases; nucleotides outside the gene matches: 9. The CDR3 covers 15 residues. The germline V gene has CDR1 SEHNR and CDR2 FQNEAQ (reference sequence). In nucleotides, the CDR3 is TGTGCCAGCAGCCCGTCGACAGGGACGGATCAGCCCCAGCATTTT. Protein product: CASSPSTGTDQPQHF.

V and J are TRBV5-1 and TRBJ2-1; 10 nucleotides align to TRBD2. Germline CDR1 and CDR2: SGHRS and YFSETQ. V shed 4 bases and J 7 bases; nucleotides not matched to a gene: 14. The CDR3 loop spans 17 amino acids. CDR3 nucleotide sequence: TGCGCCAGCAGCGAGAGAATAGCGGGAGGTGTTGGAAATGAGCAGTTCTTC. Translating it yields CASSERIAGGVGNEQFF.

This chain uses TRBV30 with TRBJ2-2, with TRBD2 identical over 7 bases. J gave up 7 bases and V 0 bases, and 8 bases lay outside the gene matches. Germline CDR1 reads GTSNPN; CDR2 reads SVGIG (reference sequence). This CDR3 is 15 amino acids long. The CDR3 nucleotides are TGTGCCTGGAGTGTACTTGGACTAGGGATCGGGGAGCTGTTTTTT. Translating it yields CAWSVLGLGIGELFF.

CDR3 coding DNA: TGTGCCAGCAGCAGCGCTAGCGGGAGGGCAGGGACCGGGGAGCTGTTTTTT. Translation gives CASSSASGRAGTGELFF. V is TRBV7-3 and J is TRBJ2-2; 12 bases fit TRBD2. V trimming: 5 bases; J trimming: 5 bases; junction bases outside the gene matches: 9. Germline values: CDR1 SGHTA, CDR2 FQGTGA. The length of the CDR3 is 17 residues.

This clone was found a few times. This chain joins TRBV11-2 and TRBJ1-1; D call uncertain. V was clipped by 3 bases and J by 10 bases, with 9 bases between them. Germline V lookup: CDR1 SGHAT, CDR2 FQNNGV. The CDR3 extends over 11 amino acids. For the CDR3, the DNA is TGTGCCAGCAGCTTCCCCGGAGGAGCTTTCTTT. Amino acid sequence: CASSFPGGAFF.

This chain links TRBV28 with TRBJ1-4; D gene unclear. The CDR3 length is 14 residues. V was cut by 5 bases and J by 7 bases, with 14 bases left in between. Per germline, CDR1 MDHEN and CDR2 SYDVKM. The CDR3 DNA reads as TGTGCCAGCAGTGTACATACCAGCCGTGAAAAACTGTTTTTT. It encodes CASSVHTSREKLFF.

The chain recombines TRBV4-2 with TRBJ1-1, with 10 bases fitting TRBD1. Looked up from germline, CDR1 is LGHNA and CDR2 is YNFKEQ. V dropped 8 bases and J dropped 3; count of bases not matched to a gene: 9. The CDR3 has 15 residues. DNA for the CDR3: TGTGCCAGCGCAGTAATTGGACAGGGGGACACTGAAGCTTTCTTT. Translated: CASAVIGQGDTEAFF.

Comment on this clone: Within the sample, other DNA sequences also encode this same CDR3. This rearrangement joins TRBV10-3 to TRBJ2-7; 10 nucleotides line up with TRBD2. The CDR3 covers 15 residues. Per the germline V gene, CDR1 is ENHRY and CDR2 is SYGVKD. V shed 2 bases, J shed 6 bases, and the junction held 7 bases outside the gene matches. The CDR3 loop reads CAISEGRAGGGEQYF. For the CDR3, the DNA is TGTGCCATCAGTGAGGGTCGAGCGGGAGGGGGCGAGCAGTACTTC.

Only a few counts were recorded for this clone. The chain combines TRBV30 with TRBJ2-7; 10 bases are a match to TRBD1. The CDR3 extends over 17 amino acids. Trimming took 0 bases from V and 4 from J; bases not matched to a gene: 12. Per germline, CDR1 GTSNPN and CDR2 SVGIG (reference sequence). The CDR3: CAWSVRSFRDRGYEQYF. The CDR3 DNA sequence: TGTGCCTGGAGTGTACGGAGTTTCCGGGACAGGGGTTACGAGCAGTACTTC.

As concerns this clone: One junction end does not reproduce the germline sequence, and a read error may be involved. The J gene is TRBJ2-5, the V gene TRBV7-3; a possible D gene is TRBD2 (6 bases). The CDR3 sequence is 13 residues long. Germline CDR1 reads SGHTA; CDR2 reads FQGTGA. The CDR3 coding sequence is TGTGCTAGCAGCCCTCCGGAGGGAGAGACCCAGTACTTC. It is translated as CASSPPEGETQYF.

V is TRBV7-9 and J is TRBJ2-3, with 8 bases aligning to TRBD2. The trim removed 7 bases at V and 1 base at J, leaving 7 bases unmatched. Per the germline V gene, CDR1 is SEHNR and CDR2 is FQNEAQ (reference sequence). The length of the CDR3 is 15 residues. This CDR3 reads CASIAGPGGTDTQYF. CDR3 DNA sequence: TGTGCCAGCATAGCGGGACCGGGGGGCACAGATACGCAGTATTTT.

This clone was counted only a few times. CDR3 protein: CASGFLSGANVLTF. CDR3 sequence (DNA): TGTGCCAGCGGGTTTCTCTCTGGGGCCAACGTCCTGACTTTC. The chain combines TRBV27 with TRBJ2-6; D is unresolved. The CDR3 runs to 14 residues. V was shortened by 8 bases and J by 0 bases, with 8 bases between the two germline ends. Germline V lookup: CDR1 MNHEY, CDR2 SMNVEV (reference sequence).

This clone was picked up many times. This chain joins TRBV10-3 and TRBJ1-1; D remains ambiguous. This CDR3 is built from 13 residues. Germline V lookup: CDR1 ENHRY, CDR2 SYGVKD. Trimming pared 2 bases from V and 7 bases from J, leaving 11 bases between. CDR3 amino acids: CAISESQTVEAFF. As DNA, the CDR3 is TGTGCCATCAGTGAGAGCCAGACTGTTGAAGCTTTCTTT.

In this sample, this clone turned up a few times. The chain combines TRBV9 with TRBJ2-1; no clear D. This CDR3 region has 16 residues. Trimming pared 0 bases from V and 0 bases from J, leaving 10 bases between. CDR1 is SGDLS and CDR2 is YYNGEE in the germline V gene. In DNA, the CDR3 is TGTGCCAGCAGCGTAGGCGTCAGCTTCTCCTACAATGAGCAGTTCTTC. It translates to CASSVGVSFSYNEQFF.